The 23 T cell receptor beta chains presented below share a single source sample, sequenced in a study of T-cell reconstitution after alpha-beta-depleted transplantation in children. Preparing the TCRbeta library involved the use of unique molecular identifiers. Each CDR3 protein gets one entry after TCRdb re-called the PCR reads with MiXCR. The data contain over 450,000 distinct CDR3 sequences, under 12% of them singletons. This material consisted of PBMCs, taken before TCRalphabeta/CD19-depleted stem cell transplant. The receptors shown here come from a child aged 2-15 years with inherited bone marrow failure, due to receive a stem cell transplant.

Many counts were recorded for this clonotype. This chain joins TRBV11-2 and TRBJ1-4; perhaps TRBD1 as D (5 bases). This CDR3 contains 18 residues. V was trimmed by 5 bases and J by 0 bases, leaving 19 bases between them. Germline V gives CDR1 SGHAT, CDR2 FQNNGV. The CDR3 reads CASSRRWGRYATNEKLFF. CDR3 nucleotide sequence: TGTGCCAGCAGCCGCAGGTGGGGCAGATATGCAACTAATGAAAAACTGTTTTTT.

The table lists this clonotype with many counts. The V gene is TRBV2, the J gene TRBJ1-2, with a weak D call TRBD1 (6 bases). The CDR3 runs 14 residues. The germline V gene has CDR1 SNHLY and CDR2 FYNNEI. With 5 bases removed from V and 4 bases from J, the gap between germline ends came to 14 bases. The DNA of the CDR3 is TGTGCCAGCAGTTTCCGGGGGCAAGGCTATGGCTACACCTTC. Amino acid sequence: CASSFRGQGYGYTF. Together with reference TRBV2 and TRBJ1-2, the CDR3 gives the full variable domain: EPEVTQTPSHQVTQMGQEVILRCVPISNHLYFYWYRQILGQKVEFLVSFYNNEISEKSEIFDDQFSVERPDGSNFTLKIRSTKLEDSAMYFCASSFRGQGYGYTFGSGTRLTVV.

This clonotype was seen more than once but under ten times. This chain links TRBV4-3 with TRBJ2-2, with 11 bases matching TRBD2. Trimming took 0 bases from V and 3 from J; bases not matched to a gene: 6. The CDR3 contains 18 residues. In germline, CDR1 is LGHNA, CDR2 YSLEER. In DNA form, the CDR3 reads TGCGCCAGCAGCCAAGATCGAGGACTAGCGGGCGACACCGGGGAGCTGTTTTTT. Its translation is CASSQDRGLAGDTGELFF.

The table lists this clonotype with many counts. The chain recombines TRBV5-6 with TRBJ1-1; D gene uncertain. V was pared by 0 bases and J by 4 bases, with 7 bases between. The CDR3 extends over 13 amino acids. Per the germline V gene, CDR1 is SGHDT and CDR2 is YYEEEE. CDR3 loop: CASSLVGATEAFF. The CDR3 DNA reads TGTGCCAGCAGCTTGGTTGGAGCCACTGAAGCTTTCTTT. The whole variable domain, filled in from reference TRBV5-6 and TRBJ1-1, reads DAGVTQSPTHLIKTRGQQVTLRCSPKSGHDTVSWYQQALGQGPQFIFQYYEEEERQRGNFPDRFSGHQFPNYSSELNVNALLLGDSALYLCASSLVGATEAFFGQGTRLTVV.

On this clonotype itself: Given a much more abundant clone one base away, this may be a read error. The rearrangement links TRBV4-3 to TRBJ2-3; D is perhaps TRBD2 (6 bases). The CDR3 runs 16 residues. Trimming took off 0 bases at V and 4 bases at J, with 14 bases between the two ends. Looked up from germline, CDR1 is LGHNA and CDR2 is YSLEER. The CDR3 loop reads CASSQEGRTSSDTQYF. DNA of the CDR3: TGCGCCAGCAGCCAAGAGGGGCGTACTAGCTCAGATACGCAGTATTTT.

This clonotype showed up many times. The J gene is TRBJ2-7, the V gene TRBV13; TRBD2 matches at 8 bases. The CDR3 contains 14 residues. Germline V gene data show CDR1 as PRHDT and CDR2 as FYEKMQ (reference sequence). Trimming at V came to 5 bases and at J to 5 bases, leaving 8 bases not matched to a gene. The DNA of the CDR3 is TGTGCCAGCAGCCCGGGACTAGAAAACAACGAGCAGTACTTC. Translated: CASSPGLENNEQYF.

This clonotype was counted many times. This chain uses TRBV20-1 with TRBJ1-1, with D unresolved. V was trimmed by 6 bases and J by 5 bases, leaving 19 bases between them. This CDR3 is built from 14 residues. Germline assignment: CDR1 DFQATT and CDR2 SNEGSKA (reference sequence). CDR3 sequence: CSATKGGPWTEAFF. The CDR3 DNA is TGCAGTGCCACGAAGGGAGGCCCCTGGACTGAAGCTTTCTTT.

This chain uses TRBV3-1 with TRBJ2-3; 8 bases are shared with TRBD2. The germline CDR1 and CDR2 sequences are LGHDT and YNNKEL (reference sequence). Trimming cost V 5 bases and J 4 bases; bases outside gene matches: 8. The length of the CDR3 is 15 residues. The CDR3 DNA reads TGTGCCAGCAGCTCCCCCGGGACTAGATCAGATACGCAGTATTTT. Protein product: CASSSPGTRSDTQYF.

This clonotype was detected ten times or more. The genes are TRBV6-5 and TRBJ2-1; 12 bases align to TRBD2. The V and J ends lost 2 bases and 3 bases, in that order; junction bases with no gene match: 8. The CDR3 is 18 residues long. Germline lookup yields CDR1 MNHEY and CDR2 SVGAGI. The CDR3 bases are TGTGCCAGCAGTTACAGGAGTCTAGCGGGAGGGGTCTACAATGAGCAGTTCTTC. Translation: CASSYRSLAGGVYNEQFF.

This clonotype was seen many times. The chain joins TRBV5-4 to TRBJ2-1; no clear D. CDR1 SGHNT and CDR2 YYREEE come from the germline V gene (reference sequence). The ends were cut back, 1 base at V and 5 bases at J, with 7 bases in the middle. The CDR3 loop spans 13 amino acids. CDR3 residues: CASSLSTNNEQFF. CDR3 in DNA: TGTGCCAGCAGCTTGAGTACTAACAATGAGCAGTTCTTC.

This clonotype was counted many times. The chain has TRBV6-5 and TRBJ2-5, with 8 bases that match TRBD2. V shed 0 bases, J shed 3 bases, and the junction held 3 bases outside the gene matches. Germline CDR1 reads MNHEY; CDR2 reads SVGAGI. The CDR3 is 15 residues long. The CDR3 reads CASSYSKAGEETQYF. DNA for the CDR3: TGTGCCAGCAGTTACTCGAAAGCGGGAGAAGAGACCCAGTACTTC.

In this sample, this clonotype turned up many times. The V and J genes are TRBV29-1 and TRBJ1-4, with D maybe TRBD1 (6 bases). This CDR3 contains 13 residues. Germline V gene lookup returns CDR1 SQVTM and CDR2 ANQGSEA. With 6 bases removed from V and 7 bases from J, the gap between germline ends came to 15 bases. The CDR3 spells CSVQKARGEKLFF. As DNA, the CDR3 is TGCAGCGTCCAAAAGGCCAGGGGTGAAAAACTGTTTTTT.

This clonotype was counted ten times or more. Because the CDR3's place on the DNA is in doubt, the DNA is left out and the CDR3 is given as listed by TCRdb. The chain employs TRBV29-1 and TRBJ2-1; TRBD2, the table's D call, lacks a check against the DNA. From its first to its last residue, the CDR3 has 13 amino acids. CDR1 and CDR2 (germline): SQVTM, ANQGSEA. Here the CDR3 reads CSVEVGSGSTTFF.

This sequence joins TRBV5-1 and TRBJ1-1, with TRBD1 as a possible D gene (5 bases). V was pared by 3 bases and J by 4 bases, with 16 bases between. CDR1 is SGHRS, CDR2 YFSETQ, per germline. This CDR3 has 15 residues. The CDR3: CASSWGPGGGTEAFF. As DNA, the CDR3 is TGCGCCAGCAGCTGGGGCCCGGGGGGGGGCACTGAAGCTTTCTTT.

This clonotype was seen at least ten times. The chain employs TRBV7-2 and TRBJ2-3, with 8 bases matching TRBD1. Germline CDR1 is SGHTA and CDR2 is FQGNSA. The CDR3 extends over 14 amino acids. Trimming removed 3 bases from V and 12 bases from J; junction bases left unmatched: 11. The CDR3 region is CASSFISSDRGQYF. For the CDR3, the DNA is TGTGCCAGCAGCTTCATATCTTCCGACAGGGGCCAGTATTTT.

This clonotype appeared a few times. V usage is TRBV9 and J usage is TRBJ2-3, with D perhaps matching TRBD2 (6 bases). This CDR3 is 15 amino acids long. In germline, CDR1 is SGDLS, CDR2 YYNGEE. Trimming pared 0 bases from V and 4 bases from J, leaving 12 bases between. The CDR3 region is CASSVGVGGPDTQYF. DNA for the CDR3: TGTGCCAGCAGCGTAGGTGTAGGAGGGCCAGATACGCAGTATTTT. Full variable domain (outside the CDR3, taken from reference TRBV9 and TRBJ2-3): DSGVTQTPKHLITATGQRVTLRCSPRSGDLSVYWYQQSLDQGLQFLIQYYNGEERAKGNILERFSAQQFPDLHSELNLSSLELGDSALYFCASSVGVGGPDTQYFGPGTRLTVL.

There are many counts of this clonotype. The J gene is TRBJ2-4, the V gene TRBV20-1; a possible D gene is TRBD1 (5 bases). The CDR3 length is 15 residues. Looked up from germline, CDR1 is DFQATT and CDR2 is SNEGSKA (reference sequence). Trimming removed 2 bases at V and 0 bases at J, with 11 bases between. The CDR3 bases are TGCAGTGCTAGATACCCAGGGTTAGCCAAAAACATTCAGTACTTC. This codes for CSARYPGLAKNIQYF.

This clonotype was recorded many times. The V call is TRBV18, the J call TRBJ1-6; D is uncertain. V was clipped by 2 bases and J by 5 bases, with 10 bases between them. This CDR3 comprises 15 residues. The germline V gene encodes CDR1 KGHSH and CDR2 LQKENI. As DNA, the CDR3 is TGTGCCAGCTCACCAGGCAGATGGGATAATTCACCCCTCCACTTT. It yields the protein CASSPGRWDNSPLHF.

The CDR3 region has the DNA TGTGCCAGCAGCCACCGACAGGGAGCCCATAATGAAAAACTGTTTTTT. This gives the protein CASSHRQGAHNEKLFF. V and J are TRBV28 and TRBJ1-4; 7 bases match TRBD1. In germline, CDR1 is MDHEN, CDR2 SYDVKM. CDR3 length: 16 residues. Germline trimming cut 6 bases from V and 4 bases from J; bases unmatched to any gene: 11.

The table lists this clonotype with many counts. The chain uses TRBV27 and TRBJ2-5, with TRBD2 as a possible D gene (6 bases). V lost 6 bases, J lost 6 bases, and 14 bases lay in between. From germline, CDR1 is MNHEY and CDR2 SMNVEV (reference sequence). The length of the CDR3 is 13 residues. CDR3 amino acids: CASRDLASQTQYF. The CDR3 DNA is TGTGCCAGCAGGGATCTAGCGTCTCAGACCCAGTACTTC.

This clonotype showed up many times. This chain links TRBV5-1 with TRBJ2-5, with a weak D call TRBD1 (6 bases). The CDR3 runs 13 residues. V dropped 6 bases and J dropped 2 bases, with 11 bases sitting between them. CDR1 is SGHRS, CDR2 YFSETQ, per germline. CDR3 region: CASNQQGQETQYF. The CDR3 DNA is TGCGCCAGCAACCAACAGGGTCAAGAGACCCAGTACTTC.

This clonotype has at least ten counts. The chain employs TRBV4-2 and TRBJ2-1, with D tentatively TRBD2 (7 bases). V dropped 2 bases and J dropped 2 bases, with 10 bases sitting between them. This CDR3 is 15 amino acids long. Germline CDR1 and CDR2: LGHNA and YNFKEQ. CDR3 amino acids: CASSQYGGPYNEQFF. The CDR3 DNA reads as TGTGCCAGCAGCCAATACGGGGGGCCCTACAATGAGCAGTTCTTC.

This clonotype was observed at least ten times. The chain uses TRBV6-5 and TRBJ1-4, with 11 nucleotides matching TRBD1. Germline trimming cut 6 bases from V and 7 bases from J; bases unmatched to any gene: 7. The CDR3 loop spans 15 amino acids. Germline V gives CDR1 MNHEY, CDR2 SVGAGI. The CDR3: CASRGLGQGGEKLFF. In DNA form, the CDR3 reads TGTGCCAGCAGGGGATTGGGACAGGGGGGTGAAAAACTGTTTTTT.